This T cell receptor beta chain was recovered during a study of T cell clonality in common variable immunodeficiency (dated by TCRdb to between 2014 and 2017). CDR1 and CDR2 are drawn from the germline V gene (reference sequence): LNHNV, YYDKDF. Its CDR3 holds 15 amino acids, cysteine through phenylalanine. The DNA has 36 bases, all within the CDR3, and is read from base 1. V is trimmed back by 3 bases and J by 3 bases, and the junction contains 4 bases that no gene match accounts for. In this sample, this clone turned up many times. Its target antigen remains unknown. The read gets to within 3 residues of the CDR3 end, and the germline J gene fills in the rest. Predominantly Caucasian heritage was noted among both the CVID patients and the healthy controls. Heparinized peripheral whole blood samples of roughly 5 to 8.5 ml were obtained from each donor. Genomic DNA from adults with common variable immune deficiency (CVID) and from healthy adult controls was used for sequencing of TCRbeta CDR3 repertoires. There were around 22 healthy adult volunteers in the control group (around twelve female and ten or so male), ranging in age from about 23 to 66 years, with a mean age of around 34. Diluted blood was density-centrifuged over Hypaque 1077 or Ficoll-Paque to isolate peripheral blood mononuclear cells. Genomic DNA was extracted from unsorted mononuclear cells by Qiagen column purification or by a centrifugation-based method.

Paper-wide results and their limitations: Correlations of repertoire features with clinical complications were constrained by heterogeneity among patients within the CVID cohort. The authors noted that sequencing repertoires of T cell subpopulations would be needed to clarify what caused the increased clonality in CVID. CVID subjects shared fewer TCRbeta clones with each other than healthy controls did (p < 0.0001). Reportedly, TCRbeta sequences from CVID had fewer deletions and N-nucleotide insertions, and highly modified clones with 13 or more V deletions were absent from CVID. Increased TCRbeta clonality was found in CVID subjects compared with healthy controls (t-test p = 0.018), with the increase being most characteristic of about a third of subjects. Although equal DNA input was used, an average of approximately 82,000 unique sequences per sample was obtained for controls, compared with approximately 32,000 for CVID samples.

For sequencing, equivalent amounts of genomic DNA were input from CVID and control samples. For every sample, a 60 bp segment covering the rearranged TCRbeta CDR3 region was amplified and then sequenced. The immunoSEQ assay, a bias-corrected multiplex PCR combined with high-throughput sequencing, was used to amplify TCRbeta. Under the source paper's analysis protocol: Every unique nucleotide sequence was considered a clone and was annotated with V, D and J genes, copy number and frequency. Sequences were labeled productive if in frame, and non-productive if out of frame or containing stop codons. As previously described, clonality was computed from Shannon's entropy. Mean CDR3 Kyte-Doolittle hydropathy was derived from the predicted amino acid sequences of productive clones. The R hclust function was used to hierarchically cluster scaled V gene usage with Manhattan distance and complete linkage. To assess clone sharing by CDR3 amino acid sequence, 12 repertoires per group were resampled over 100 rounds. The repertoires were screened for roughly 70 published EBV-specific TCRbeta sequences and roughly 250 published CMV-specific TCRbeta sequences. Analysis left out two CVID samples that produced under 10,000 sequences, so fewer than 55 CVID repertoires remained. TCRdb retrieved this table from immuneACCESS and kept in-frame rearrangements only. Not all clones are present; in checked studies, unresolved V genes account for under half, and no reason is known for the remainder. D and trimming come from the DNA, and the V and J calls and clone size come from that table. This sample holds under 45,000 clones in total, without any singletons. The biggest ten clones account for roughly 1.4% of the sample.

The sample comprised peripheral blood mononuclear cells. The chain uses TRBV15 and TRBJ2-1; the junction holds 8 bases that match TRBD2. The TCR originated in a person aged 18 to 75 in good health. The CDR3 protein is CATSSGSGSYNEQFF. Incomplete CDR3 DNA: TGTGCCACCAGCAGTGGGAGCGGGAGCTACAATGAG.